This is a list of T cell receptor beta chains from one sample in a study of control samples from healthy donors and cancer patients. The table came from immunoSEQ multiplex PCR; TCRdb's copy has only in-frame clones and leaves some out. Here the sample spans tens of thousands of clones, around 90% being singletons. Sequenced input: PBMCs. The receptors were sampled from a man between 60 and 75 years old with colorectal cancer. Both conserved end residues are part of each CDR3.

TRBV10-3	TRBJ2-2	CAIRAGGGDANTGELFF
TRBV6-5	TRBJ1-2	CASSPGGYGYTF
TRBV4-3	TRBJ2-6	CASSPAAGANVLTF
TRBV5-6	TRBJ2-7	CASSFRSGVNRWSYEQYF
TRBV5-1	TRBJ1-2	CASSLEGLRYGYTF
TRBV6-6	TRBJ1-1	CASSYSAGSGRTEAFF
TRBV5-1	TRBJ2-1	CASSWGTSGNEQFF
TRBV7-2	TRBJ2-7	CASSFQSGGGGEQYF
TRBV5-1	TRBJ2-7	CASRIGGDEQYF
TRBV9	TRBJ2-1	CASSRSSYNEQFF
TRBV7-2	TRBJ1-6	CASSLSGQGNSPLHF
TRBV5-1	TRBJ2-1	CASSLSSVLDYEQFF
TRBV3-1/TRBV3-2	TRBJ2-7	CASSQWTAYEQYF
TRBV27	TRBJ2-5	CASSFGGGPRETQYF
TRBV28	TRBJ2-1	CASSSPGLTNEQFF
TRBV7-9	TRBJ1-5	CASSIGTMVGGGNQPQHF